The 31 T cell receptor beta chains below all came from one sample that was sequenced in a study of T cell clonotyping in hematopoietic cell transplantation. Time point defined: recipient sample about 28 days before transplant, after cytoreduction. Generated by immunoSEQ multiplex PCR, the TCRdb table keeps only in-frame clones and is missing some. The sample yields 25,000 to 35,000 clones, over 60% seen once. Source: peripheral blood mononuclear cells, taken before stem cell transplant. Receptors originate from a man aged 50 or older with myelodysplastic syndrome. Some clones in this sample may be carry-over from other donors' samples.

The V gene is TRBV6-1, the J gene TRBJ1-4; D ambiguous. The CDR3 is 15 residues long. The V end was cut by 4 bases, the J end by 4 bases, with 13 bases between. Germline V gene lookup returns CDR1 MNHNS and CDR2 SASEGT. The CDR3: CASSVRTGGNEKLFF. CDR3 coding DNA: TGTGCCAGCAGTGTCAGGACGGGAGGTAATGAAAAACTGTTTTTT.

This clone turned up a few times. J is TRBJ2-3 and V is TRBV20-1, with unresolved D. CDR1 is DFQATT and CDR2 is SNEGSKA in the germline V gene (reference sequence). V lost 4 bases and J 3 bases, leaving 5 bases between the germline ends. The CDR3 contains 11 residues. The CDR3 here is CSATVTDTQYF. CDR3 coding DNA: TGCAGTGCTACTGTTACAGATACGCAGTATTTT.

The table lists this clone with a count of one. The V and J genes are TRBV5-6 and TRBJ2-7; D remains ambiguous. V lost 3 bases to trimming and J lost 2 bases, with 6 bases between them. Germline V gene lookup returns CDR1 SGHDT and CDR2 YYEEEE. The CDR3 runs to 12 residues. The CDR3 bases are TGTGCCAGCAGCTACGGGCCCTACGAGCAGTACTTC. Its protein product is CASSYGPYEQYF.

The V call is TRBV6-5, the J call TRBJ1-1; D not certain. Germline lookup yields CDR1 MNHEY and CDR2 SVGAGI. V lost 7 bases and J 1 base, leaving 13 bases between the germline ends. The length of the CDR3 is 14 residues. The CDR3 nucleotides are TGTGCCAGCAAAACTCCTGTCAGGAACACTGAAGCTTTCTTT. It specifies CASKTPVRNTEAFF.

The gene calls are TRBV30 and TRBJ2-1; 13 bases agree with TRBD2. The CDR3 totals 18 residues. Germline trimming cut 3 bases from V and 4 bases from J; bases unmatched to any gene: 12. Germline CDR1 and CDR2: GTSNPN and SVGIG (reference sequence). CDR3 protein: CAWRPGTSGNRRYNEQFF. The CDR3 nucleotides read TGTGCCTGGAGGCCCGGGACTAGCGGGAATAGAAGATACAATGAGCAGTTCTTC.

CDR3 loop: CASSQANTGELFF. Written as DNA, the CDR3 is TGTGCCAGCTCACAGGCGAACACCGGGGAGCTGTTTTTT. The chain employs TRBV6-5 and TRBJ2-2, with D tentatively TRBD1 (5 bases). Germline-derived CDR1 and CDR2 are MNHEY and SVGAGI. This CDR3 contains 13 residues. V lost 8 bases and J lost 0, with 7 bases in between.

In its sample, this clone was seen once. The chain recombines TRBV14 with TRBJ2-7; D is ambiguous. Trimming shortened V by 1 base and J by 7 bases, and 14 bases separated the two germline ends. Germline V gene lookup returns CDR1 SGHDN and CDR2 FVKESK. This CDR3 has 14 residues. CDR3 in amino acids: CASSQVFVRGEQYF. The CDR3 nucleotides are TGTGCCAGCAGCCAAGTATTCGTCCGTGGGGAGCAGTACTTC.

This chain uses TRBV14 with TRBJ2-7; a possible D gene is TRBD1 (6 bases). The V end lost 0 bases, the J end lost 0 bases, and 18 bases lay between the germline ends. The CDR3 length is 18 residues. CDR1 is SGHDN, CDR2 FVKESK, per germline. DNA for the CDR3: TGTGCCAGCAGCCAAGACCTTCCTACTACAGGGAGCTCCTACGAGCAGTACTTC. Amino acid sequence: CASSQDLPTTGSSYEQYF. Full variable domain (rest looked up from reference TRBV14 and TRBJ2-7): EAGVTQFPSHSVIEKGQTVTLRCDPISGHDNLYWYRRVMGKEIKFLLHFVKESKQDESGMPNNRFLAERTGGTYSTLKVQPAELEDSGVYFCASSQDLPTTGSSYEQYFGPGTRLTVT.

CDR3 sequence (DNA): TGTGCCACCCTGGACGGTTCTGCAACTAATGAAAAACTGTTTTTT. Amino acid sequence: CATLDGSATNEKLFF. The rearrangement joins TRBV19 to TRBJ1-4; D is unresolved. The CDR3 consists of 15 residues. CDR1 is LNHDA, CDR2 SQIVND, per germline (reference sequence). The V end was cut by 10 bases, the J end by 0 bases, with 15 bases between.

The V call is TRBV7-3, the J call TRBJ2-1, with TRBD2 matching 13 bases. CDR1 SGHTA and CDR2 FQGTGA come from the germline V gene. V was pared by 4 bases and J by 0 bases, with 9 bases of the junction left unmatched. This CDR3 spans 19 amino acids. CDR3 sequence: CASSSTPGLAGSSYNEQFF. In nucleotides, the CDR3 is TGTGCCAGCAGCTCAACGCCGGGACTAGCGGGGAGCTCCTACAATGAGCAGTTCTTC.

This chain joins TRBV9 and TRBJ2-5, with D unresolved. Trimming took 0 bases from V and 0 from J, leaving 6 bases between them. CDR3 size: 14 residues. Germline V gene sequence: CDR1 SGDLS, CDR2 YYNGEE. The CDR3 DNA reads TGTGCCAGCAGCGTAGGGGGAAACCAAGAGACCCAGTACTTC. Amino acid sequence: CASSVGGNQETQYF.

The chain joins TRBV5-6 to TRBJ2-3, with D perhaps matching TRBD1 (5 bases). The germline V gene encodes CDR1 SGHDT and CDR2 YYEEEE. This CDR3 has 16 amino acids. The germline V and J ends were trimmed by 4 bases and 4 bases, with 19 bases remaining between them. This CDR3 is CASSPGFVGAPDTQYF. In DNA, the CDR3 is TGTGCCAGCAGCCCAGGATTTGTTGGGGCCCCAGATACGCAGTATTTT.

The chain has TRBV6-5 and TRBJ2-7, with 7 bases identical to TRBD1. This CDR3 contains 13 residues. Germline V gives CDR1 MNHEY, CDR2 SVGAGI. V trimming: 4 bases; J trimming: 2 bases; junction bases outside the gene matches: 2. In DNA form, the CDR3 reads TGTGCCAGCAGTTTGACAGGGCCCTACGAGCAGTACTTC. This sequence encodes CASSLTGPYEQYF.

This clone was observed a handful of times. This rearrangement joins TRBV28 to TRBJ1-1; tentative D call: TRBD1 (5 bases). This CDR3 comprises 14 residues. The ends were cut back, 2 bases at V and 0 bases at J, with 7 bases in the middle. The germline V gene encodes CDR1 MDHEN and CDR2 SYDVKM. The CDR3 region is CASSLRGLNTEAFF. CDR3 DNA: TGTGCCAGCAGTTTAAGGGGACTGAACACTGAAGCTTTCTTT.

This clone has just a few counts. This sequence joins TRBV27 and TRBJ2-7; possibly TRBD1 for D (5 bases). The CDR3 runs 15 residues. CDR1 is MNHEY and CDR2 is SMNVEV in the germline V gene (reference sequence). The V and J ends lost 4 bases and 6 bases respectively, with 19 bases between them. CDR3 protein: CASSSNQGIQGEQYF. Here the CDR3 DNA reads TGTGCCAGCAGTTCAAATCAGGGAATTCAGGGCGAGCAGTACTTC.

This chain links TRBV29-1 with TRBJ2-3; D perhaps matches TRBD1 (6 bases). Trimming stripped 4 bases from V and 2 bases from J, with 13 bases between. CDR3 length equals 14 residues. The germline V gene encodes CDR1 SQVTM and CDR2 ANQGSEA. This chain's CDR3 is CSVAGVGDTDTQYF. The CDR3 DNA follows: TGCAGCGTTGCAGGGGTGGGGGACACAGATACGCAGTATTTT.

The chain links TRBV4-2 to TRBJ1-5; D uncertain. The CDR3 is 14 amino acids. Germline assignment: CDR1 LGHNA and CDR2 YNFKEQ. V shed 0 bases and J shed 9 bases, with 12 bases lying between them. The CDR3 protein is CASSQEGSNRPQHF. As DNA, the CDR3 is TGTGCCAGCAGCCAAGAAGGCAGCAACCGGCCCCAGCATTTT.

V and J are TRBV28 and TRBJ1-1, with D possibly being TRBD1 (5 bases). The V end was cut by 1 base, the J end by 4 bases, with 10 bases between. The CDR3 runs 14 residues. Germline assignment: CDR1 MDHEN and CDR2 SYDVKM. CDR3: CASSLYGGSTEAFF. The CDR3 DNA follows: TGTGCCAGCAGTTTATATGGGGGGAGCACTGAAGCTTTCTTT.

V usage is TRBV25-1 and J usage is TRBJ2-2; 10 bases align to TRBD1. CDR3 length: 16 residues. The junction had 6 bases not matched to a gene; V was cut back by 1 base and J by 7 bases. Germline CDR1 reads MGHDK; CDR2 reads SYGVNS. The CDR3 loop is CASSELWDRGSGELFF. The CDR3 DNA reads as TGTGCCAGCAGTGAATTATGGGACAGGGGCAGCGGGGAGCTGTTTTTT. The full variable domain, with the rest looked up from reference TRBV25-1 and TRBJ2-2, is EADIYQTPRYLVIGTGKKITLECSQTMGHDKMYWYQQDPGMELHLIHYSYGVNSTEKGDLSSESTVSRIRTEHFPLTLESARPSHTSQYLCASSELWDRGSGELFFGEGSRLTVL.

In the case of this clone: A read error may account for a junction end that differs from germline. The chain uses TRBV6-1 and TRBJ2-6; D might be TRBD1 (6 bases). Germline V lookup: CDR1 MNHNS, CDR2 SASEGT. The CDR3 runs 15 residues. CDR3 in DNA: TGTGCCAGCAGTGATGGGGGCTCTGGGGCCAACGTCCTGGCTTTC. Translation gives CASSDGGSGANVLAF.

The chain couples TRBV6-5 to TRBJ2-7; 9 bases map to TRBD2. The germline V gene encodes CDR1 MNHEY and CDR2 SVGAGI. CDR3 length: 13 residues. Germline trimming cut 6 bases from V and 4 bases from J; bases unmatched to any gene: 4. In nucleotides, the CDR3 is TGTGCCAGCAGGAGGCGGGAGGGTTACGAGCAGTACTTC. As protein: CASRRREGYEQYF.

The V call is TRBV30, the J call TRBJ1-1; 8 nucleotides agree with TRBD1. J was trimmed by 6 bases and V by 5 bases; bases with no gene match: 5. The CDR3 spans 12 residues. From germline, CDR1 is GTSNPN and CDR2 SVGIG (reference sequence). CDR3 nucleotides: TGTGCCTGGGCGGACAGGGAGGCTGAAGCTTTCTTT. It is translated as CAWADREAEAFF.

The chain is built from TRBV6-5 and TRBJ2-2; D could derive from TRBD1 or TRBD2 (5 bases each). The CDR3 is made up of 15 amino acids. Germline V gene data show CDR1 as MNHEY and CDR2 as SVGAGI. V lost 0 bases and J lost 7, with 12 bases in between. CDR3 amino acids: CASSYSRGEGGELFF. CDR3 in DNA: TGTGCCAGCAGTTACTCGAGGGGAGAGGGCGGGGAGCTGTTTTTT.

The chain has TRBV29-1 and TRBJ1-5; tentative D call: TRBD1 (6 bases). The germline gives CDR1 SQVTM, CDR2 ANQGSEA. This CDR3 spans 15 amino acids. V was trimmed by 8 bases and J by 2 bases, leaving 19 bases between them. This chain's CDR3 is CSHKRGDPGNQPQHF. In nucleotides, the CDR3 is TGCAGCCACAAAAGGGGGGACCCTGGCAATCAGCCCCAGCATTTT.

This chain uses TRBV7-2 with TRBJ2-7; D not resolved. V was shortened by 1 base and J by 0 bases, with 7 bases between the two germline ends. Germline loops: CDR1 SGHTA, CDR2 FQGNSA. The CDR3 has 14 residues. CDR3 bases: TGTGCCAGCAGCTTAGGCAGCCACTCCTACGAGCAGTACTTC. This encodes CASSLGSHSYEQYF. Drawing the rest from reference TRBV7-2 and TRBJ2-7, the complete variable domain is GAGVSQSPSNKVTEKGKDVELRCDPISGHTALYWYRQSLGQGLEFLIYFQGNSAPDKSGLPSDRFSAERTGGSVSTLTIQRTQQEDSAVYLCASSLGSHSYEQYFGPGTRLTVT.

The chain carries TRBV6-5 and TRBJ1-4; TRBD1 might be the D (6 bases). With 5 bases removed from V and 8 bases from J, the gap between germline ends came to 15 bases. Germline-derived CDR1 and CDR2 are MNHEY and SVGAGI. This CDR3 contains 14 residues. The CDR3 protein is CASSLTGPGEKLFF. The CDR3 nucleotides are TGTGCCAGCAGTCTCACAGGGCCGGGCGAAAAACTGTTTTTT.

The chain links TRBV2 to TRBJ1-5; TRBD1 matches at 8 bases. J was trimmed by 5 bases and V by 6 bases; bases with no gene match: 6. This CDR3 contains 14 residues. Per the germline V gene, CDR1 is SNHLY and CDR2 is FYNNEI. The CDR3 DNA follows: TGTGCCAGCAGCTCCGGACAGGGATATCAGCCCCAGCATTTT. Its protein is CASSSGQGYQPQHF.

The chain carries TRBV29-1 and TRBJ2-4; tentatively, D is TRBD1 (5 bases). The germline CDR1 and CDR2 sequences are SQVTM and ANQGSEA. The CDR3 has 15 residues. The V and J ends lost 0 bases and 1 base respectively, with 10 bases between them. CDR3 nucleotides: TGCAGCGTTGAAGAGTTTAAGGGGGCCAAAAACATTCAGTACTTC. It encodes CSVEEFKGAKNIQYF. Filled out from reference TRBV29-1 and TRBJ2-4, the complete variable domain reads SAVISQKPSRDICQRGTSLTIQCQVDSQVTMMFWYRQQPGQSLTLIATANQGSEATYESGFVIDKFPISRPNLTFSTLTVSNMSPEDSSIYLCSVEEFKGAKNIQYFGAGTRLSVL.

With regard to this clone: Its ends do not fully match the called genes, so a read error is possible. The chain has TRBV25-1 and TRBJ2-1; D possibly corresponds to TRBD2 (6 bases). The length of the CDR3 is 16 residues. Germline values: CDR1 MGHDK, CDR2 SYGVNS. CDR3 region: CASSARLVISHNEQFF. The CDR3 nucleotides are TGTGCCAGCAGTGCTCGACTAGTGATCTCCCACAATGAGCAGTTCTTC.

The rearrangement uses TRBV5-1 and TRBJ2-7; D unclear. Trimming stripped 0 bases from V and 2 bases from J, with 9 bases between. The CDR3 loop spans 14 amino acids. Per germline, CDR1 SGHRS and CDR2 YFSETQ. The CDR3 sequence is CASSLVGPTYEQYF. In DNA form, the CDR3 reads TGCGCCAGCAGCTTGGTAGGGCCAACCTACGAGCAGTACTTC.

The chain is built from TRBV28 and TRBJ2-3; the D is unclear. Per germline, CDR1 MDHEN and CDR2 SYDVKM. The CDR3 spans 14 residues. The V end lost 2 bases, the J end lost 1 base, and 7 bases lay between the germline ends. The CDR3 region has the DNA TGTGCCAGCAGTTTAGATCCGGGCACAGATACGCAGTATTTT. Its translation is CASSLDPGTDTQYF.